This T cell receptor beta chain was found in a study of cytotoxic CD8 clonotypes in ibrutinib-treated CLL. Study results and limitations: Sustained-remission patients were sampled at different times than progressing patients were. Once treatment began, public clonotypes, which were uncommon, contracted or stayed stable. The study found baseline clonality above age-matched healthy donors, tracking circulating CD8+ T-cell counts.

Genomic DNA in a quantity of around 2 micrograms was derived from cryopreserved PBMCs for TCR beta libraries. A note on this clone: The antigen is not known.

Here immunoSEQ multiplex PCR was the method, and the copy in TCRdb shows in-frame clones only, minus some. The sample yields about 130,000 clones, approximately 85% seen once. The receptor comes from a human donor with chronic lymphocytic leukemia. Sample: PBMCs, taken after 24 months of ibrutinib treatment.

This CDR3 reads CASSLESPGTGELFF. CDR3 sequence (DNA): TGTGCCAGCAGTTTAGAATCCCCCGGCACCGGGGAGCTGTTTTTT. The V gene is TRBV28, the J gene TRBJ2-2; D remains ambiguous. This CDR3 contains 15 residues. Germline V gene lookup returns CDR1 MDHEN and CDR2 SYDVKM. V lost 2 bases, J lost 4 bases, and 11 bases lay in between.